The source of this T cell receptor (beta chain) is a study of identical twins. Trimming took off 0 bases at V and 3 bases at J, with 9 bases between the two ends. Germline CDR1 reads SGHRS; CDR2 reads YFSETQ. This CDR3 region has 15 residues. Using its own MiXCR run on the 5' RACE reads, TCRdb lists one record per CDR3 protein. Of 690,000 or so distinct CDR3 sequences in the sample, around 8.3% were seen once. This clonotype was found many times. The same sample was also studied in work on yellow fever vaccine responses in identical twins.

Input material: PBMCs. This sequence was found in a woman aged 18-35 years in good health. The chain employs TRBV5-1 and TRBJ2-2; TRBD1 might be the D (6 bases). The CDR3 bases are TGCGCCAGCAGCTTGGAATCAGGGGACACCGGGGAGCTGTTTTTT. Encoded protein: CASSLESGDTGELFF.